This T cell receptor (beta chain) derives from a study of Ad26.COV2.S vaccination and SARS-CoV-2 variants. Across the whole study: Among those in the COV1001 Ad26.COV2.S trial arm was the donor. Study findings and constraints: Total responses of T cells may have been underestimated by the analyses of TCR breadth and depth. Placebo recipients trailed vaccine recipients in spike-specific TCR breadth.

A single count supports this clone. Its specificity is not known. The table came from immunoSEQ multiplex PCR; TCRdb's copy has only in-frame clones and leaves some out. The sample shows 250,000 or so clones, around 85% of them seen only once. V was shortened by 5 bases and J by 10 bases, with 18 bases between the two germline ends. The length of the CDR3 is 14 residues. Germline V lookup: CDR1 SGHTA, CDR2 FQGNSA. Treatment described: roughly 18 received Ad26.COV2.S at low or high dose, single or two shots; 5 received placebo; per-sample allocation not given. The samples date from day 63 after the first vaccine or placebo injection. Participants' vaccine, an Ad26 vector, delivered Wuhan-strain SARS-CoV-2 spike.

The genes are TRBV7-2 and TRBJ2-1, with no clear D. This specimen was peripheral blood, taken in a trial of Ad26.COV2.S vaccine versus placebo. The clonotype comes from a person aged 18-65 years who received the Ad26.COV2.S COVID-19 vaccine or a placebo. The CDR3 here is CASSPLRVRKEQFF. CDR3 sequence (DNA): TGTGCCAGCAGCCCCCTTCGGGTCAGAAAGGAGCAGTTCTTC.